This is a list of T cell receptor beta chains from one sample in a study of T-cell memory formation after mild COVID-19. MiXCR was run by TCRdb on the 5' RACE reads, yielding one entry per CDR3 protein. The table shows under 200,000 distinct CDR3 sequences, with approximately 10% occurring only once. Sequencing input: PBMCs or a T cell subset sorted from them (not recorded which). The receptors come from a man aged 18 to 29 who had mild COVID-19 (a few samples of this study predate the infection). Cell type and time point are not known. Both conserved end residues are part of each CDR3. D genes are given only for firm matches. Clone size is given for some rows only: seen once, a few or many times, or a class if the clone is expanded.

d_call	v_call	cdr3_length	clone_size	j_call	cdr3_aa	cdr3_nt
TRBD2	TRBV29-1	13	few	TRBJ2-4	CSVEVKPGLAQYF	TGCAGCGTTGAAGTCAAACCGGGACTAGCACAGTACTTC
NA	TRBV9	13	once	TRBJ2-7	CDSSVHPSYEQYF	TGTGACAGCAGCGTCCATCCCTCCTACGAGCAGTACTTC
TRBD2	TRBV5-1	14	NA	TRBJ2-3	CASAGGRGTDTQYF	TGCGCCAGCGCGGGGGGGAGAGGCACAGATACGCAGTATTTT
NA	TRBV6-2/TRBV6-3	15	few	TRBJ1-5	CASSSGSRGNQPQHF	TGTGCCAGCAGTAGCGGGAGCCGTGGCAATCAGCCCCAGCATTTT
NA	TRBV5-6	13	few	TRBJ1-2	CASSRQGRDGYTF	TGTGCCAGCAGCAGGCAGGGGCGGGATGGCTACACCTTC
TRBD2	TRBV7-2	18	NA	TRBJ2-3	CASSFPPVRGIIGDTQYF	TGTGCCAGCAGTTTCCCCCCGGTGCGGGGGATAATAGGAGATACGCAGTATTTT
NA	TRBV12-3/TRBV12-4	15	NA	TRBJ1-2	CASSLRAAGSYGYTF	TGTGCCAGCAGTTTACGGGCAGCCGGTTCATATGGCTACACCTTC
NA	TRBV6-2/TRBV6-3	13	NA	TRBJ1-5	CASSYWTSQPQHF	TGTGCCAGCAGTTATTGGACGAGCCAGCCCCAGCATTTT
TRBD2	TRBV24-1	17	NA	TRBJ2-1	CATSDFGSGGTYNEQFF	TGTGCCACCAGTGATTTTGGTAGCGGGGGGACCTACAATGAGCAGTTCTTC
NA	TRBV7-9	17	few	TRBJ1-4	CASSHPTSTRNNEKLFF	TGTGCCAGCAGCCATCCTACTTCTACAAGAAATAATGAAAAACTGTTTTTT
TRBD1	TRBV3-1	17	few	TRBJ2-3	CASSQDFRDRVHMAQYF	TGTGCCAGCAGCCAAGATTTCCGGGACAGGGTTCACATGGCGCAGTATTTT
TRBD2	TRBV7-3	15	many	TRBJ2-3	CASSSQRGRTDTQYF	TGTGCCAGCAGCTCCCAGCGGGGGCGCACAGATACGCAGTATTTT
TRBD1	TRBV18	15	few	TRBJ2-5	CASSPSTGRRETQYF	TGTGCCAGCTCACCCTCGACAGGGCGCCGAGAGACCCAGTACTTC
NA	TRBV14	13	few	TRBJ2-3	CASSQVDLSAQYF	TGTGCCAGCAGCCAAGTGGATTTGAGCGCGCAGTATTTT
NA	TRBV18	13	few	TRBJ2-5	CASSRGGFETQYF	TGTGCCAGCTCCCGGGGCGGTTTTGAGACCCAGTACTTC
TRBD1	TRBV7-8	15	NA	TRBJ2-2	CASSLDRDGPGELFF	TGTGCCAGCAGCTTGGACAGGGACGGCCCCGGGGAGCTGTTTTTT
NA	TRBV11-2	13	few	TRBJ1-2	CASTKTGSYGYTF	TGTGCCAGCACCAAGACAGGAAGCTATGGCTACACCTTC
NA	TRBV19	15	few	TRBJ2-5	CASSISGTTQETQYF	TGTGCCAGTAGTATTTCCGGGACAACTCAAGAGACCCAGTACTTC
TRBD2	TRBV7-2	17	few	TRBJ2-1	CASSLVSGGGRGNEQFF	TGTGCCAGCAGCTTAGTTTCCGGGGGAGGGCGGGGAAATGAGCAGTTCTTC
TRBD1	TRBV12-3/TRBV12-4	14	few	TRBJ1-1	CASSFNRGNTEAFF	TGTGCCAGCAGTTTTAACAGGGGGAACACTGAAGCTTTCTTT
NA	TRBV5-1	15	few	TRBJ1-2	CASSLAGSLNYGYTF	TGCGCCAGCAGCTTGGCAGGGAGCCTCAACTATGGCTACACCTTC
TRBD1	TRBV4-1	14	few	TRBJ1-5	CASSQGQGEWPQHF	TGCGCCAGCAGCCAGGGACAGGGAGAATGGCCCCAGCATTTT
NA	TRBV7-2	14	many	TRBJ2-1	CASSFSQGYNEQFF	TGTGCCAGCAGCTTTAGCCAGGGGTACAATGAGCAGTTCTTC
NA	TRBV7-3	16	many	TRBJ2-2	CASSLPAEQNTGELFF	TGTGCCAGCAGCTTACCCGCCGAGCAGAACACCGGGGAGCTGTTTTTT
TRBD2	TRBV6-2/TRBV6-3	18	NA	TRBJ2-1	CASSSLLAGGLRRNEQFF	TGTGCCAGCAGTTCGCTCCTAGCGGGGGGCTTGAGGAGGAATGAGCAGTTCTTC
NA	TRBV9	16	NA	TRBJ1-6	CASSVGGSSYNSPLHF	TGTGCCAGCAGCGTCGGGGGGAGCTCCTATAATTCACCCCTCCACTTT